These 26 T cell receptor beta chains came from one sample sequenced in a study of identical twins. Each CDR3 protein gets one entry after TCRdb re-called the 5' RACE reads with MiXCR. Of about 720,000 distinct CDR3 sequences listed, about 9.4% are singletons. These sequences were also reported in another study, on yellow fever vaccine responses in identical twins.

The sample consisted of PBMCs. The origin of the receptors is a woman aged 18-29 years in good health.

The table lists this clonotype with many counts. The chain joins TRBV7-2 to TRBJ2-3; D possibly corresponds to TRBD1 (6 bases). Germline V lookup: CDR1 SGHTA, CDR2 FQGNSA. The CDR3 runs 16 residues. V dropped 2 bases and J dropped 4 bases, with 16 bases sitting between them. CDR3 amino acids: CASSLSIRGTADTQYF. CDR3 DNA sequence: TGTGCCAGCAGCTTATCGATCAGGGGAACTGCAGATACGCAGTATTTT.

This chain joins TRBV27 and TRBJ2-5; 11 nucleotides line up with TRBD2. CDR3 size: 14 residues. CDR1 and CDR2 from the germline V gene are MNHEY and SMNVEV (reference sequence). V lost 5 bases, J lost 13 bases, and 12 bases stayed unmatched. Written as DNA, the CDR3 is TGTGCCAGCAGTACCTCGGCTAGCGGGGGGTCAGGGTACTTC. Translated, it gives CASSTSASGGSGYF.

This clonotype was seen a handful of times. V is TRBV20-1 and J is TRBJ2-2; 10 bases are a match to TRBD2. In germline, CDR1 is DFQATT, CDR2 SNEGSKA (reference sequence). Germline trimming cut 2 bases from V and 6 bases from J; bases unmatched to any gene: 6. The CDR3 totals 15 residues. The CDR3 DNA reads TGCAGTGCTAGACCCCCCAGCGGGGGGGCCGGGGAGCTGTTTTTT. Its translation is CSARPPSGGAGELFF.

This clonotype was recorded many times. The rearrangement joins TRBV5-6 to TRBJ2-7; D unresolved. The V and J ends lost 2 bases and 2 bases respectively, with 8 bases between them. CDR3 length equals 13 residues. Germline CDR1 and CDR2: SGHDT and YYEEEE. CDR3 nucleotide sequence: TGTGCCAGCAGCTTTCCGAATACCTACGAGCAGTACTTC. This codes for CASSFPNTYEQYF.

The rearrangement joins TRBV7-2 to TRBJ2-7, with TRBD2 matching 10 bases. J was trimmed by 2 bases and V by 5 bases; bases with no gene match: 6. Germline V gene lookup returns CDR1 SGHTA and CDR2 FQGNSA. CDR3 length: 15 residues. Here the CDR3 reads CASSMSGGAPYEQYF. The CDR3 bases are TGTGCCAGCAGCATGAGCGGGGGGGCCCCCTACGAGCAGTACTTC.

The sample holds many counts of this clonotype. V is TRBV4-3 and J is TRBJ2-4, with TRBD2 identical over 14 bases. Trimming at V came to 4 bases and at J to 3 bases, leaving 8 bases not matched to a gene. This CDR3 is 18 amino acids long. Per the germline V gene, CDR1 is LGHNA and CDR2 is YSLEER. CDR3 in DNA: TGCGCCAGCAGCCTACGACTAGCGGGAGGGCCAGACAAAAACATTCAGTACTTC. Protein sequence: CASSLRLAGGPDKNIQYF.

This clonotype was observed many times. The rearrangement joins TRBV29-1 to TRBJ2-1; 8 bases are shared with TRBD2. This CDR3 contains 13 residues. Germline V gene sequence: CDR1 SQVTM, CDR2 ANQGSEA. Trimming cost V 7 bases and J 7 bases; bases outside gene matches: 9. As DNA, the CDR3 is TGCAGCGGACTAGCGTTTGTTGGGAATGAGCAGTTCTTC. The encoded protein is CSGLAFVGNEQFF.

The chain recombines TRBV20-1 with TRBJ2-5, with D tentatively TRBD2 (7 bases). Trimming stripped 5 bases from V and 4 bases from J, with 17 bases between. The CDR3 is made up of 14 amino acids. Per the germline V gene, CDR1 is DFQATT and CDR2 is SNEGSKA (reference sequence). CDR3: CSAGGGARGETQYF. The CDR3 DNA follows: TGCAGTGCTGGGGGGGGGGCGCGAGGAGAGACCCAGTACTTC.

This clonotype was seen more than once but under ten times. The chain combines TRBV7-9 with TRBJ1-1, with D perhaps TRBD1 (6 bases). This CDR3 is 14 amino acids long. Trimming removed 4 bases from V and 3 bases from J, with 12 bases in between. Germline V gene lookup returns CDR1 SEHNR and CDR2 FQNEAQ (reference sequence). The DNA for the CDR3 is TGTGCCAGCAGCTCCGGGACACCACACACTGAAGCTTTCTTT. This translates into CASSSGTPHTEAFF.

This clonotype occurred a few times. The chain combines TRBV7-3 with TRBJ2-2; TRBD2 matches at 8 bases. Germline CDR1 and CDR2: SGHTA and FQGTGA. The CDR3 has 19 residues. After removal of 0 bases from V and 0 bases from J, the junction contained 9 bases not matched to a gene. CDR3 sequence (DNA): TGTGCCAGCAGCTTAACACTCGCGGGGGGACCTTCGAACACCGGGGAGCTGTTTTTT. Translating it yields CASSLTLAGGPSNTGELFF.

J is TRBJ2-5 and V is TRBV30; possibly TRBD2 for D (7 bases). Germline V gene data show CDR1 as GTSNPN and CDR2 as SVGIG (reference sequence). The CDR3 length is 14 residues. The germline V and J ends were trimmed by 4 bases and 5 bases, with 17 bases remaining between them. CDR3 DNA: TGTGCCTGGACTCGGGGGGCCGGGGAGGAGACCCAGTACTTC. It yields the protein CAWTRGAGEETQYF. Full variable domain (rest looked up from reference TRBV30 and TRBJ2-5): SQTIHQWPATLVQPVGSPLSLECTVEGTSNPNLYWYRQAAGRGLQLLFYSVGIGQISSEVPQNLSASRPQDRQFILSSKKLLLSDSGFYLCAWTRGAGEETQYFGPGTRLLVL.

In this sample, this clonotype turned up many times. The genes are TRBV20-1 and TRBJ2-5; no reliable D call. The germline V gene encodes CDR1 DFQATT and CDR2 SNEGSKA (reference sequence). The V end was cut by 3 bases, the J end by 4 bases, with 9 bases between. This CDR3 is built from 12 residues. In DNA, the CDR3 is TGCAGTGCTAGTACAGAAAGAGAGACCCAGTACTTC. Amino acid sequence: CSASTERETQYF.

The V call is TRBV29-1, the J call TRBJ2-7; D ambiguous. From germline, CDR1 is SQVTM and CDR2 ANQGSEA. The CDR3 length is 12 residues. Deletions cut 2 bases from V and 5 bases from J, with 10 bases between. CDR3 in amino acids: CSVELGLNEQYF. For the CDR3, the DNA is TGCAGCGTTGAATTAGGGCTTAACGAGCAGTACTTC.

This clonotype was recorded at least ten times. V usage is TRBV7-9 and J usage is TRBJ1-1; 8 bases line up with TRBD1. This CDR3 has 12 amino acids. The junction had 4 bases not matched to a gene; V was cut back by 5 bases and J by 8 bases. CDR1 is SEHNR, CDR2 FQNEAQ, per germline (reference sequence). CDR3 region: CASSIRDREAFF. The CDR3 nucleotides read TGTGCCAGCAGCATCCGGGACAGGGAAGCTTTCTTT.

This clonotype was counted ten times or more. The rearrangement links TRBV29-1 to TRBJ2-7; TRBD1 matches at 9 bases. The CDR3 length is 15 residues. Germline-derived CDR1 and CDR2 are SQVTM and ANQGSEA. The V gene end was trimmed by 3 bases and the J gene end by 2 bases; junction bases not matched to a gene: 8. The CDR3 coding sequence is TGCAGCGTTGAGGGTACAGGGGGCAAACCCTACGAGCAGTACTTC. It specifies CSVEGTGGKPYEQYF.

The genes are TRBV4-3 and TRBJ2-2; no clear D. V was cut by 3 bases and J by 12 bases, with 11 bases left in between. The length of the CDR3 is 12 residues. Germline V gene sequence: CDR1 LGHNA, CDR2 YSLEER. The CDR3 here is CASSHKFLKLFF. CDR3 nucleotide sequence: TGCGCCAGCAGCCATAAGTTTCTGAAGCTGTTTTTT.

This clonotype was observed a few times. The chain employs TRBV7-9 and TRBJ2-1, with a tentative D call TRBD2 (6 bases). The germline V and J ends were trimmed by 8 bases and 9 bases, with 20 bases remaining between them. The CDR3 length is 14 residues. Germline V gene data show CDR1 as SEHNR and CDR2 as FQNEAQ (reference sequence). The CDR3 is CASQWGDGLGEQFF. CDR3 nucleotide sequence: TGTGCCAGCCAGTGGGGGGATGGTTTGGGTGAGCAGTTCTTC.

This clonotype was detected only a few times. The V gene is TRBV6-5, the J gene TRBJ2-7, with D perhaps matching TRBD1 or TRBD2 (5 bases each). Germline V gene data show CDR1 as MNHEY and CDR2 as SVGAGI. This CDR3 has 16 amino acids. V dropped 4 bases and J dropped 2 bases, with 18 bases sitting between them. CDR3 sequence reads: CASSSAGRAGAYEQYF. DNA for the CDR3: TGTGCCAGCAGTTCCGCTGGCAGGGCCGGGGCCTACGAGCAGTACTTC.

In its sample, this clonotype was seen a few times. The chain employs TRBV28 and TRBJ2-4; 8 nucleotides agree with TRBD2. Trimming at V came to 5 bases and at J to 0 bases, leaving 18 bases not matched to a gene. The CDR3 has 20 residues. Germline CDR1 is MDHEN and CDR2 is SYDVKM. In nucleotides, the CDR3 is TGTGCCAGCAGTCCACCCCCACAGCGGGAGAAATCACTAGCCAAAAACATTCAGTACTTC. This sequence encodes CASSPPPQREKSLAKNIQYF.

This clonotype was seen only a few times. The J gene is TRBJ1-4, the V gene TRBV29-1, with D unclear. Trimming pared 4 bases from V and 4 bases from J, leaving 7 bases between. The length of the CDR3 is 12 residues. Per germline, CDR1 SQVTM and CDR2 ANQGSEA. CDR3 protein: CSVGTDNEKLFF. CDR3 nucleotide sequence: TGCAGCGTTGGGACGGATAATGAAAAACTGTTTTTT.

This clonotype was detected a few times. V gene TRBV25-1 combines with J gene TRBJ2-7; perhaps D is TRBD1 or TRBD2 (5 bases each). Germline CDR1 is MGHDK and CDR2 is SYGVNS. V lost 5 bases and J lost 3, with 14 bases in between. The CDR3 is made up of 14 amino acids. The CDR3 here is CASSSLGTGYEQYF. As DNA, the CDR3 is TGTGCCAGCAGTTCCCTGGGGACGGGCTACGAGCAGTACTTC.

This clonotype was observed many times. The genes are TRBV29-1 and TRBJ1-5; D remains ambiguous. The CDR3 loop spans 13 amino acids. Trimming stripped 3 bases from V and 0 bases from J, with 6 bases between. The germline gives CDR1 SQVTM, CDR2 ANQGSEA. This CDR3 is CSVEMGSNQPQHF. Written as DNA, the CDR3 is TGCAGCGTTGAGATGGGTAGCAATCAGCCCCAGCATTTT.

The chain uses TRBV6-1 and TRBJ2-5; weak D call: TRBD1 (5 bases). The germline V gene encodes CDR1 MNHNS and CDR2 SASEGT. This CDR3 comprises 14 residues. Trimming left V 5 bases short and J 0 bases short, with 10 bases between. This CDR3 is CASSTGRNQETQYF. The CDR3, as DNA: TGTGCCAGCAGTACAGGACGGAACCAAGAGACCCAGTACTTC.

This clonotype was seen a few times. The chain carries TRBV28 and TRBJ2-1, with TRBD1 matching 12 bases. CDR1 MDHEN and CDR2 SYDVKM come from the germline V gene. Trimming at V came to 5 bases and at J to 7 bases, leaving 6 bases not matched to a gene. The CDR3 consists of 15 residues. CDR3 residues: CASSDRDRGRNEQFF. DNA of the CDR3: TGTGCCAGCAGTGACCGGGACAGGGGGCGAAATGAGCAGTTCTTC.

This clonotype was counted a few times. The V and J genes are TRBV7-9 and TRBJ2-5; D tentatively reads TRBD1 or TRBD2 (5 bases each). Germline CDR1 reads SEHNR; CDR2 reads FQNEAQ (reference sequence). V lost 8 bases and J 0 bases, leaving 19 bases between the germline ends. The CDR3 spans 16 residues. CDR3 protein: CASRPGTERYQETQYF. Written as DNA, the CDR3 is TGTGCCAGCCGTCCTGGGACCGAGAGGTACCAAGAGACCCAGTACTTC.

The CDR3 region is CASSKRVGRDEQFF. DNA of the CDR3: TGCGCCAGCAGCAAACGGGTGGGGAGGGATGAGCAGTTCTTC. The rearrangement joins TRBV4-3 to TRBJ2-1, with 7 nucleotides matching TRBD2. Per the germline V gene, CDR1 is LGHNA and CDR2 is YSLEER. The length of the CDR3 is 14 residues. Trimming removed 5 bases from V and 8 bases from J; junction bases left unmatched: 9.